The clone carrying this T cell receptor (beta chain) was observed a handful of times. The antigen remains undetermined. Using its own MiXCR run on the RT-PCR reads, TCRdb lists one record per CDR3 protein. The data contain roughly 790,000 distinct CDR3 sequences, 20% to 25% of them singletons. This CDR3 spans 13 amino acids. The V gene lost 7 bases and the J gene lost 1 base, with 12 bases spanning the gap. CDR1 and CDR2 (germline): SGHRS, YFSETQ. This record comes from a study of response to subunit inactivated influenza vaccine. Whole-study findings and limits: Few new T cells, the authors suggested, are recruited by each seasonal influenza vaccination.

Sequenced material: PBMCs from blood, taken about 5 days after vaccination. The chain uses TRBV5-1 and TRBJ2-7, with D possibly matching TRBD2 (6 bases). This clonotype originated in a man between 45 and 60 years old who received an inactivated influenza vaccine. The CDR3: CASSRGESYEQYF. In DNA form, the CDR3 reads TGCGCCAGCTCACGCGGGGAATCCTACGAGCAGTACTTC.